This T cell receptor beta chain emerged from a study of blood T cell repertoires in COVID-19. TCRdb's copy holds only in-frame clones and misses some; the assay was immunoSEQ multiplex PCR. The data hold about 36,000 clones, with 90% observed a single time. V was shortened by 3 bases and J by 1 base, with 10 bases between the two germline ends. The CDR3 length is 15 residues. CDR1 and CDR2 (germline): MDHEN, SYDVKM. This TCR was sampled from a human donor in a cohort sampled during active COVID-19. This rearrangement joins TRBV28 to TRBJ1-5; weak D call: TRBD1 (5 bases). The sequenced sample was peripheral blood. CDR3 protein: CASSFVGGSNQPQHF. CDR3 DNA: TGTGCCAGCAGTTTCGTGGGGGGAAGCAATCAGCCCCAGCATTTT.